A single sample is the source of the 32 T cell receptor beta chains below, sequenced in a study of cytomegalovirus exposure and HLA in healthy donors. Both 60 Vbeta primers and 13 Jbeta primers went into the PCR. The data were produced by immunoSEQ multiplex PCR, yet TCRdb's version contains in-frame clones alone and is incomplete. The table records approximately 240,000 clones, roughly 82% of them present only once. Sequencing was carried out using PBMCs. These receptors were taken from a woman between 40 and 50 years old in good health and CMV-seropositive.

The chain recombines TRBV9 with TRBJ1-2, with D unresolved. Germline V gene lookup returns CDR1 SGDLS and CDR2 YYNGEE. V was pared by 3 bases and J by 4 bases, with 7 bases between. The CDR3 length is 12 residues. CDR3: CASSGPGYGYTF. CDR3 bases: TGTGCCAGCAGCGGCCCCGGCTATGGCTACACCTTC.

A few counts support this clone. The V and J genes are TRBV6-5 and TRBJ1-1; D perhaps matches TRBD1 (6 bases). V dropped 5 bases and J dropped 1 base, with 8 bases sitting between them. The germline CDR1 and CDR2 sequences are MNHEY and SVGAGI. The CDR3 is made up of 13 amino acids. This CDR3 reads CASSGGQNTEAFF. In nucleotides, the CDR3 is TGTGCCAGCAGTGGGGGACAGAACACTGAAGCTTTCTTT.

To note about this clone: The sample contains more than one DNA sequence encoding this CDR3. This sequence joins TRBV27 and TRBJ2-1, with 13 positions matching TRBD2. Trimming took 4 bases from V and 4 from J; bases not matched to a gene: 1. From germline, CDR1 is MNHEY and CDR2 SMNVEV (reference sequence). The CDR3 extends over 15 amino acids. The DNA of the CDR3 is TGTGCCAGCAGTTCGGGACTAGCGGGGTACAATGAGCAGTTCTTC. Protein product: CASSSGLAGYNEQFF.

The V gene is TRBV5-1, the J gene TRBJ1-1, with D possibly matching TRBD1 (6 bases). The CDR3 totals 16 residues. Looked up from germline, CDR1 is SGHRS and CDR2 is YFSETQ. V lost 4 bases and J lost 1, with 17 bases in between. The CDR3, as DNA: TGCGCCAGCAGCCCCTTAGGGGGGGGCAGGAACACTGAAGCTTTCTTT. It codes for CASSPLGGGRNTEAFF.

The CDR3 is CASSLNRGVNQPQHF. DNA for the CDR3: TGCGCCAGCAGCCTCAACAGGGGAGTAAATCAGCCCCAGCATTTT. The chain carries TRBV4-3 and TRBJ1-5; TRBD1 aligns across 7 bases. The germline V gene encodes CDR1 LGHNA and CDR2 YSLEER. V trimming: 4 bases; J trimming: 4 bases; junction bases outside the gene matches: 7. This CDR3 spans 15 amino acids.

Remarks on this clone: Other DNA variants within this sample encode the same CDR3. The chain joins TRBV7-9 to TRBJ2-7; 7 bases align to TRBD1. The CDR3 is made up of 14 amino acids. Per the germline V gene, CDR1 is SEHNR and CDR2 is FQNEAQ (reference sequence). The trim removed 1 base at V and 5 bases at J, leaving 5 bases unmatched. The CDR3 protein is CASSLGQGSDEQYF. The CDR3 nucleotides are TGTGCCAGCAGCTTAGGACAGGGTAGCGACGAGCAGTACTTC. Filled out from reference TRBV7-9 and TRBJ2-7, the complete variable domain reads DTGVSQNPRHKITKRGQNVTFRCDPISEHNRLYWYRQTLGQGPEFLTYFQNEAQLEKSRLLSDRFSAERPKGSFSTLEIQRTEQGDSAMYLCASSLGQGSDEQYFGPGTRLTVT.

V usage is TRBV6-5 and J usage is TRBJ2-7; TRBD2 is a possible D gene (5 bases). Looked up from germline, CDR1 is MNHEY and CDR2 is SVGAGI. Trimming removed 2 bases from V and 5 bases from J, with 16 bases in between. This CDR3 spans 15 amino acids. This CDR3 is CASSYSGPIWNEQYF. CDR3 bases: TGTGCCAGCAGTTACAGCGGTCCCATATGGAACGAGCAGTACTTC.

In its sample, this clone was seen once. The chain links TRBV28 to TRBJ2-3; 8 bases line up with TRBD1. Trimming cost V 2 bases and J 8 bases; bases outside gene matches: 6. This CDR3 is 14 amino acids long. Germline V gene sequence: CDR1 MDHEN, CDR2 SYDVKM. In DNA, the CDR3 is TGTGCCAGCAGTTTAGGACAGGGTTGGGGTACGCAGTATTTT. The encoded protein is CASSLGQGWGTQYF.

V is TRBV19 and J is TRBJ1-5; D is possibly TRBD1 (6 bases). CDR1 LNHDA and CDR2 SQIVND come from the germline V gene (reference sequence). Deletions cut 3 bases from V and 6 bases from J, with 15 bases between. The CDR3 covers 15 residues. For the CDR3, the DNA is TGTGCCAGTAGTATCAACTCAGGGGAGGGTCAGCCCCAGCATTTT. Translated: CASSINSGEGQPQHF.

This chain connects TRBV19 to TRBJ1-2; 8 bases match TRBD1. Losses at the gene ends were 7 bases for V and 6 bases for J; bases not matched to a gene: 10. Per the germline V gene, CDR1 is LNHDA and CDR2 is SQIVND (reference sequence). The CDR3 loop spans 14 amino acids. CDR3 protein: CASIPWDRRDGYTF. In nucleotides, the CDR3 is TGTGCCAGTATCCCCTGGGACAGGAGGGATGGCTACACCTTC.

The gene calls are TRBV30 and TRBJ2-2, with 7 bases lining up with TRBD1. J lost 0 bases, V lost 6 bases, and 7 bases had no gene match. CDR3 length equals 15 residues. The germline V gene has CDR1 GTSNPN and CDR2 SVGIG (reference sequence). The CDR3 bases are TGTGCCTGCCCTCTAGGGGGCTCGAACACCGGGGAGCTGTTTTTT. Its translation: CACPLGGSNTGELFF.

The chain couples TRBV21-1 to TRBJ1-6. TRBV21-1 has pseudogene status. The CDR3 consists of 15 residues. The chain's CDR3 is CASSNGGQCNSPLHF. CDR3 bases: TGTGCCAGCAGCAACGGAGGGCAGTGTAATTCACCCCTCCACTTT.

The rearrangement links TRBV6-5 to TRBJ1-1; the D gene is possibly TRBD1 (6 bases). The germline V gene has CDR1 MNHEY and CDR2 SVGAGI. The CDR3 length is 16 residues. Between the trimmed V and J ends, which lost 2 bases and 4 bases, there was a span of 17 bases. As DNA, the CDR3 is TGTGCCAGCAGTTACGGCCGGACAGCTACGTCCACTGAAGCTTTCTTT. Translated: CASSYGRTATSTEAFF.

V usage is TRBV11-2 and J usage is TRBJ1-4; D is undetermined. This CDR3 is 13 amino acids long. The germline V gene encodes CDR1 SGHAT and CDR2 FQNNGV. V dropped 3 bases and J dropped 5 bases, with 7 bases sitting between them. The CDR3 DNA follows: TGTGCCAGCAGCTTTGTGAGAAATGAAAAACTGTTTTTT. This encodes CASSFVRNEKLFF.

The chain employs TRBV4-1 and TRBJ2-7, with 8 bases identical to TRBD1. The CDR3 extends over 16 amino acids. Trimming cost V 0 bases and J 2 bases; bases outside gene matches: 6. Germline CDR1 and CDR2: MGHRA and YSYEKL. CDR3 sequence: CASSQDFGTGPYEQYF. The CDR3 region has the DNA TGCGCCAGCAGCCAAGATTTCGGGACAGGACCCTACGAGCAGTACTTC.

The V call is TRBV28, the J call TRBJ2-7; 7 bases fit TRBD2. The length of the CDR3 is 12 residues. Trimming at V came to 9 bases and at J to 3 bases, leaving 5 bases not matched to a gene. CDR1 is MDHEN and CDR2 is SYDVKM in the germline V gene. The CDR3 protein is CASRDYRYEQYF. Written as DNA, the CDR3 is TGTGCCAGTCGGGACTACCGCTACGAGCAGTACTTC.

The chain recombines TRBV2 with TRBJ2-7, with a possible D match to TRBD1 (6 bases). V shed 4 bases and J shed 4 bases, with 8 bases lying between them. This CDR3 region has 12 residues. CDR1 and CDR2 (germline): SNHLY, FYNNEI. CDR3 amino acids: CASSGQAYEQYF. In nucleotides, the CDR3 is TGTGCCAGCAGTGGACAGGCATACGAGCAGTACTTC.

This chain links TRBV9 with TRBJ1-2; 9 bases agree with TRBD1. Per the germline V gene, CDR1 is SGDLS and CDR2 is YYNGEE. V lost 0 bases, J lost 6 bases, and 9 bases stayed unmatched. CDR3 size: 16 residues. Written as DNA, the CDR3 is TGTGCCAGCAGCGTAGGGCACCCCGGGACAGGGCATGGCTACACCTTC. Translation: CASSVGHPGTGHGYTF.

The chain links TRBV6-6 to TRBJ1-1; no definite D call. Germline CDR1 MNHNY, CDR2 SVGAGI (reference sequence). This CDR3 contains 15 residues. The V end was cut by 2 bases, the J end by 3 bases, with 13 bases between. The CDR3 DNA reads TGTGCCAGCAGTTACGGTTCTACCGTGGACACTGAAGCTTTCTTT. Encoded protein: CASSYGSTVDTEAFF.

The chain employs TRBV9 and TRBJ1-4; D gene unclear. Trimming removed 5 bases from V and 8 bases from J, with 13 bases in between. This CDR3 is built from 13 residues. Germline V gene sequence: CDR1 SGDLS, CDR2 YYNGEE. The DNA for the CDR3 is TGTGCCAGCAGTATTACCCTTGGCGAAAAACTGTTTTTT. Residues: CASSITLGEKLFF.

The chain couples TRBV7-2 to TRBJ2-3, with TRBD2 matching 11 bases. CDR3 length: 15 amino acids. Germline loops: CDR1 SGHTA, CDR2 FQGNSA. V gave up 4 bases and J gave up 8 bases; unmatched junction bases: 8. The CDR3 DNA reads TGTGCCAGCAGCTCCGGGACTAGCGGTGTCCGTACGCAGTATTTT. Amino acids: CASSSGTSGVRTQYF.

The V call is TRBV19, the J call TRBJ1-2; D gene unclear. CDR1 and CDR2 from the germline V gene are LNHDA and SQIVND (reference sequence). Trimming left V 1 base short and J 3 bases short, with 3 bases between. This CDR3 has 12 residues. CDR3 amino acids: CASSIAYYGYTF. CDR3 in DNA: TGTGCCAGTAGTATAGCTTACTATGGCTACACCTTC. The full variable domain, in which reference TRBV19 and TRBJ1-2 provide the parts outside the CDR3, is DGGITQSPKYLFRKEGQNVTLSCEQNLNHDAMYWYRQDPGQGLRLIYYSQIVNDFQKGDIAEGYSVSREKKESFPLTVTSAQKNPTAFYLCASSIAYYGYTFGSGTRLTVV.

The chain couples TRBV19 to TRBJ1-3; D unclear. V lost 4 bases to trimming and J lost 0 bases, with 7 bases between them. The CDR3 is 14 residues long. CDR1 LNHDA and CDR2 SQIVND come from the germline V gene (reference sequence). The chain's CDR3 is CASSTPFSGNTIYF. CDR3 coding DNA: TGTGCCAGTAGTACCCCCTTCTCTGGAAACACCATATATTTT.

This rearrangement joins TRBV6-5 to TRBJ2-7, with a tentative D call TRBD1 (6 bases). The CDR3 runs to 14 residues. Germline-derived CDR1 and CDR2 are MNHEY and SVGAGI. The V and J ends lost 5 bases and 3 bases respectively, with 14 bases between them. The CDR3 DNA sequence: TGTGCCAGCAGTCGGGACATGCTGCGCTACGAGCAGTACTTC. Translation: CASSRDMLRYEQYF.

To note about this clone: Within the sample, other DNA sequences also encode this same CDR3. This chain connects TRBV4-2 to TRBJ2-3; the D gene is possibly TRBD2 (6 bases). V was clipped by 1 base and J by 0 bases, with 11 bases between them. This CDR3 is built from 16 residues. Germline CDR1 reads LGHNA; CDR2 reads YNFKEQ. CDR3 bases: TGTGCCAGCAGCCAAGCCCTAGCGAAGAGCACAGATACGCAGTATTTT. Translating gives CASSQALAKSTDTQYF.

The chain is built from TRBV2 and TRBJ2-3, with 8 positions matching TRBD2. Germline CDR1 SNHLY, CDR2 FYNNEI. The CDR3 consists of 15 residues. V was pared by 3 bases and J by 2 bases, with 4 bases of the junction left unmatched. CDR3 sequence: CASSDSGAVTDTQYF. The CDR3 DNA follows: TGTGCCAGCAGTGATAGCGGGGCGGTCACAGATACGCAGTATTTT.

The V call is TRBV19, the J call TRBJ1-2; 7 bases agree with TRBD1. Germline CDR1 LNHDA, CDR2 SQIVND (reference sequence). Losses at the gene ends were 7 bases for V and 1 base for J; bases not matched to a gene: 6. The CDR3 sequence is 14 residues long. This CDR3 reads CASTLGGSNYGYTF. The CDR3 region has the DNA TGTGCCAGTACCCTAGGGGGCAGTAACTATGGCTACACCTTC.

This chain connects TRBV30 to TRBJ1-2, with D unclear. The germline V gene has CDR1 GTSNPN and CDR2 SVGIG (reference sequence). With 4 bases removed from V and 1 base from J, the gap between germline ends came to 13 bases. CDR3 length: 14 amino acids. CDR3 in amino acids: CAWTAEADNYGYTF. The DNA of the CDR3 is TGTGCCTGGACCGCCGAGGCAGATAACTATGGCTACACCTTC.

This clone was observed a single time. Other nucleotide sequences from this sample produce the same CDR3. The rearrangement links TRBV6-6 to TRBJ1-4; D remains unclear. The V end lost 0 bases, the J end lost 8 bases, and 4 bases lay between the germline ends. The CDR3 extends over 12 amino acids. The germline CDR1 and CDR2 sequences are MNHNY and SVGAGI (reference sequence). CDR3 coding DNA: TGTGCCAGCAGTTACTCTTCAGAAAAACTGTTTTTT. Residues: CASSYSSEKLFF.

The gene calls are TRBV7-3 and TRBJ2-7; D is unclear. The CDR3 is made up of 15 amino acids. Germline V lookup: CDR1 SGHTA, CDR2 FQGTGA. V was shortened by 4 bases and J by 4 bases, with 17 bases between the two germline ends. The CDR3 loop is CASSSGSGPQYEQYF. The DNA for the CDR3 is TGTGCCAGCAGCTCTGGTTCGGGTCCTCAGTACGAGCAGTACTTC.

This chain connects TRBV30 to TRBJ1-6, with D unclear. This CDR3 comprises 11 residues. CDR1 is GTSNPN and CDR2 is SVGIG in the germline V gene (reference sequence). Trimming shortened V by 5 bases and J by 15 bases, and 14 bases separated the two germline ends. The chain's CDR3 is CAWAGARNLHF. CDR3 sequence (DNA): TGTGCCTGGGCCGGCGCCAGGAACCTCCACTTT.

The V gene is TRBV4-1, the J gene TRBJ1-5; no clear D gene. The CDR3 spans 16 residues. Between the trimmed V and J ends, which lost 4 bases and 0 bases, there was a span of 13 bases. The germline V gene encodes CDR1 MGHRA and CDR2 YSYEKL. Written as DNA, the CDR3 is TGCGCCAGCAGCCCTAGACCAGTGGTTAGCAATCAGCCCCAGCATTTT. It encodes CASSPRPVVSNQPQHF.